Presented here are 12 T cell receptor beta chains from one specimen sequenced in a study of human T cells and chemical hapten exposure. Time point noted: patch test 3, about 24 weeks after DPC sensitization. Stated treatment: therapeutic diphenylcyclopropenone sensitization with weekly scalp DPC. TCRdb re-called the RACE reads through MiXCR, storing one row per CDR3 protein. The repertoire holds about 82,000 distinct CDR3 sequences, with 13% as singletons. The sample here was whole blood, taken in connection with sensitization to the hapten diphenylcyclopropenone (DPC). The origin of the receptors is a woman in her forties or fifties with alopecia areata. Some clones in this sample may be carry-over from other donors' samples.

Concerning this clonotype: A much larger clone lies one base from this, so it may be a read error. V gene TRBV11-2 combines with J gene TRBJ2-1, with 12 bases identical to TRBD1. The CDR3 has 16 residues. Germline V gene lookup returns CDR1 SGHAT and CDR2 FQNNGV. CDR3 in amino acids: CPSSFRTGTGGDEQFF. The CDR3 bases are TGTCCCAGCAGCTTTAGAACCGGGACAGGGGGCGATGAGCAGTTCTTC.

The chain recombines TRBV9 with TRBJ2-7, with D maybe TRBD2 (6 bases). Trimming removed 0 bases from V and 6 bases from J, with 13 bases in between. Germline CDR1 and CDR2: SGDLS and YYNGEE. This CDR3 comprises 14 residues. The CDR3 DNA follows: TGTGCCAGCAGCGTAGCGCTGGCTAGCGTCGAGCAGTACTTC. Translated: CASSVALASVEQYF.

The chain recombines TRBV3-1 with TRBJ2-7; D remains ambiguous. The V end lost 4 bases, the J end lost 3 bases, and 10 bases lay between the germline ends. CDR1 and CDR2 (germline): LGHDT, YNNKEL (reference sequence). The CDR3 has 13 residues. The CDR3: CASSPTPYYEQYF. The CDR3 coding sequence is TGTGCCAGCAGCCCGACCCCCTACTACGAGCAGTACTTC.

This clonotype was counted ten times or more. The chain has TRBV7-9 and TRBJ2-6; D gene unclear. The CDR3 runs 15 residues. Germline values: CDR1 SEHNR, CDR2 FQNEAQ (reference sequence). The germline V and J ends were trimmed by 6 bases and 0 bases, with 9 bases remaining between them. The CDR3 DNA follows: TGTGCCAGCAGGATAGGGTTCTCTGGGGCCAACGTCCTGACTTTC. This translates into CASRIGFSGANVLTF. The full variable domain, its missing parts supplied by reference TRBV7-9 and TRBJ2-6, is DTGVSQNPRHKITKRGQNVTFRCDPISEHNRLYWYRQTLGQGPEFLTYFQNEAQLEKSRLLSDRFSAERPKGSFSTLEIQRTEQGDSAMYLCASRIGFSGANVLTFGAGSRLTVL.

This clonotype was recorded a few times. This chain joins TRBV6-5 and TRBJ2-5, with D possibly being TRBD1 (5 bases). The V gene's germline CDR1 is MNHEY and CDR2 SVGAGI. Trimming took off 7 bases at V and 1 base at J, with 19 bases between the two ends. This CDR3 has 16 amino acids. CDR3 loop: CASTQTFRTIQETQYF. DNA for the CDR3: TGTGCCAGCACACAAACCTTTAGGACAATCCAAGAGACCCAGTACTTC.

This clonotype appeared a few times. The genes are TRBV9 and TRBJ2-3, with 11 bases that match TRBD2. The germline V gene encodes CDR1 SGDLS and CDR2 YYNGEE. Germline trimming cut 4 bases from V and 2 bases from J; bases unmatched to any gene: 6. This CDR3 has 16 residues. The CDR3 sequence is CASSPWTSGFTDTQYF. CDR3 nucleotide sequence: TGTGCCAGCAGCCCATGGACTAGCGGGTTCACAGATACGCAGTATTTT.

This clonotype was detected only a few times. The chain has TRBV6-2 or TRBV6-3 and TRBJ2-5, with TRBD2 identical over 14 bases. Germline-derived CDR1 and CDR2 are MNHEY and SVGEGT. The trim removed 8 bases at V and 1 base at J, leaving 9 bases unmatched. CDR3 length: 17 amino acids. The CDR3 nucleotides are TGTGCCAGCGGTACCGGACTAGCGGGAGGATTCCAAGAGACCCAGTACTTC. It specifies CASGTGLAGGFQETQYF.

The genes are TRBV29-1 and TRBJ2-3; a weak D match, TRBD1 (6 bases). Trimming cost V 6 bases and J 9 bases, with 16 bases left between them. This CDR3 is built from 12 residues. Germline V CDR1 and CDR2: SQVTM, ANQGSEA. CDR3 region: CSVTQGLNTQYF. The CDR3 DNA follows: TGCAGCGTCACCCAGGGGTTAAACACGCAGTATTTT.

The rearrangement uses TRBV11-1 and TRBJ2-1, with 10 bases aligning to TRBD2. The CDR3 totals 16 residues. Per the germline V gene, CDR1 is SGHAT and CDR2 is FQDESV (reference sequence). V trimming: 1 base; J trimming: 9 bases; junction bases outside the gene matches: 9. The CDR3 reads CASSLVGGLARGEQFF. CDR3 bases: TGTGCCAGCAGCTTAGTTGGGGGACTAGCGAGAGGTGAGCAGTTCTTC. The full variable domain, in which reference TRBV11-1 and TRBJ2-1 provide the parts outside the CDR3, is EAEVAQSPRYKITEKSQAVAFWCDPISGHATLYWYRQILGQGPELLVQFQDESVVDDSQLPKDRFSAERLKGVDSTLKIQPAELGDSAMYLCASSLVGGLARGEQFFGPGTRLTVL.

This clonotype was seen repeatedly, ten times or more. This chain links TRBV29-1 with TRBJ2-1; 7 bases fit TRBD2. The CDR3 has 12 amino acids. The V and J ends lost 7 bases and 9 bases, in that order; junction bases with no gene match: 9. Germline assignment: CDR1 SQVTM and CDR2 ANQGSEA. Here the CDR3 reads CSASTSPIEQFF. In DNA form, the CDR3 reads TGCAGCGCCTCGACTAGCCCTATTGAGCAGTTCTTC.

The chain employs TRBV7-2 and TRBJ2-2; D ambiguous. The CDR3 loop spans 13 amino acids. Germline V lookup: CDR1 SGHTA, CDR2 FQGNSA. Deletions cut 5 bases from V and 6 bases from J, with 10 bases between. The DNA of the CDR3 is TGTGCCAGCAGCAAAAGGAGTCCCGGGGAGCTGTTTTTT. Translated: CASSKRSPGELFF.

About this clonotype itself: A junction end diverges from the germline sequence, so it may reflect a read error. The chain carries TRBV29-1 and TRBJ2-5, with TRBD1 identical over 7 bases. CDR1 is SQVTM, CDR2 ANQGSEA, per germline. This CDR3 comprises 15 residues. The chain's CDR3 is CSVDVTGLGQETQYF. The CDR3 DNA reads TGCAGTGTTGACGTGACAGGGCTGGGACAAGAGACCCAGTACTTC.